This T cell receptor beta chain was sequenced for a study of patients and donors after allogeneic stem cell transplantation. This CDR3 comprises 14 residues. CDR1 and CDR2 (germline): SEHNR, FQNEAQ (reference sequence). V was cut by 6 bases and J by 1 base, with 12 bases left in between. TCRdb fed the RT-PCR reads into MiXCR, producing one record per CDR3 protein. Of some 200,000 distinct CDR3 sequences listed, around two fifths were seen once; the top ten hold about 35%. The specimen sequenced was blood, either unsorted or a sorted T cell fraction (not recorded which). The TCR was taken from a human donor who was either an allogeneic HSCT recipient or a stem cell or donor lymphocyte infusion donor (not recorded which). It is not recorded whose cells these are; they may come from a transplant donor. V is TRBV7-9 and J is TRBJ1-1; TRBD1 is a possible D gene (5 bases). The CDR3 DNA follows: TGTGCCAGCAGACCGGGACGGCAGAACACTGAAGCTTTCTTT. It translates to CASRPGRQNTEAFF.